This paragraph covers one TCR beta chain sequence. What it binds is unknown. The protocol was immunoSEQ multiplex PCR, while the TCRdb copy is restricted to in-frame clones and leaves out a portion. The sample yields 150,000 to 200,000 clones, roughly 92% seen once. The CDR3 has 14 amino acids. Germline CDR1 is MGHRA and CDR2 is YSYEKL. Trimming stripped 1 base from V and 6 bases from J, with 10 bases between. The data belong to a study of T cell responses to AZD1222 COVID-19 vaccine. Broader study findings: With dominance at 160-218 and 743-854, vaccine-associated CD4 TCRs spanned spike. A reported finding is that nearly half of spike-specific TCRs target unmutated variant regions.

The gene calls are TRBV4-1 and TRBJ2-1, with TRBD1 as a possible D gene (5 bases). The sequence was obtained from an adult who received the MenACWY meningococcal vaccine as a control. The source was peripheral blood, collected 28 days after the second dose of the MenACWY control vaccine. The CDR3 here is CASSQVLGVNEQFF. DNA of the CDR3: TGCGCCAGCAGCCAAGTTCTAGGGGTCAATGAGCAGTTCTTC.